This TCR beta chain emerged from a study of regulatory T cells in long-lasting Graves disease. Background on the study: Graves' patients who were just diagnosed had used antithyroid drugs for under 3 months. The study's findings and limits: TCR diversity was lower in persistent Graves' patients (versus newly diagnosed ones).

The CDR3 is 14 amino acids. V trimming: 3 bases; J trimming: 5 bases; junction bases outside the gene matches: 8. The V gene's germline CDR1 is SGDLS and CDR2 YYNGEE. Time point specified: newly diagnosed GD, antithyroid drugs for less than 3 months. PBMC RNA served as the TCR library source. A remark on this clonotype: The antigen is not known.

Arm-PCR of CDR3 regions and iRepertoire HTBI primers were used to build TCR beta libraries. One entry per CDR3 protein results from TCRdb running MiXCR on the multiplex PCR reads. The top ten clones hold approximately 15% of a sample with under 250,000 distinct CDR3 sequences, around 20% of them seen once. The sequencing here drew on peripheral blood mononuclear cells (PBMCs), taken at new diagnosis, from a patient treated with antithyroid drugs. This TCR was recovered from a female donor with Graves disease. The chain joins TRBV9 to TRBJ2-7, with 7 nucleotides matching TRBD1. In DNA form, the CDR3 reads TGTGCCAGCAGCGACGGGACAGCAGACCACGAGCAGTACTTC. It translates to CASSDGTADHEQYF. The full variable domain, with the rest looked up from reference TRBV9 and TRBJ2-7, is DSGVTQTPKHLITATGQRVTLRCSPRSGDLSVYWYQQSLDQGLQFLIQYYNGEERAKGNILERFSAQQFPDLHSELNLSSLELGDSALYFCASSDGTADHEQYFGPGTRLTVT.